A single sample gave rise to the 18 T cell receptor beta chains below, sequenced in a study of blood T cell repertoires in COVID-19. Assay used: immunoSEQ multiplex PCR; TCRdb lists only in-frame clones, some missing. Here the sample spans some 250,000 clones, approximately 90% being singletons. Sequencing used PBMCs or T cells enriched from blood (not recorded which). These receptor sequences come from a man in his forties or fifties who had recovered from COVID-19.

The rearrangement joins TRBV3-1 (or the pseudogene TRBV3-2) to TRBJ2-2; 8 positions agree with TRBD2. CDR3 length: 16 amino acids. Germline V gene data show CDR1 as LGHDT and CDR2 as YNNKEL (reference sequence). V lost 0 bases, J lost 5 bases, and 5 bases stayed unmatched. CDR3 in amino acids: CASSQESGSWTGELFF. The CDR3 DNA sequence: TGTGCCAGCAGCCAAGAGAGCGGGAGCTGGACCGGGGAGCTGTTTTTT.

J is TRBJ1-1 and V is TRBV4-2, with 7 positions matching TRBD1. Unmatched junction bases numbered 9, after V lost 1 base and J lost 1 base. CDR1 is LGHNA and CDR2 is YNFKEQ in the germline V gene. The CDR3 has 17 amino acids. For the CDR3, the DNA is TGTGCCAGCAGCCAAGCGACAGGGAGAGCGGAGAACACTGAAGCTTTCTTT. Protein product: CASSQATGRAENTEAFF.

This chain uses TRBV27 with TRBJ2-7; maybe TRBD2 (5 bases). CDR3 length: 15 residues. CDR1 is MNHEY, CDR2 SMNVEV, per germline (reference sequence). V was pared by 2 bases and J by 4 bases, with 15 bases between. CDR3 in amino acids: CASSLSGPPYYEQYF. In nucleotides, the CDR3 is TGTGCCAGCAGTTTAAGCGGACCCCCCTATTACGAGCAGTACTTC.

The chain carries TRBV11-3 and TRBJ1-3; a possible D gene is TRBD1 (6 bases). Between the trimmed V and J ends, which lost 2 bases and 4 bases, there was a span of 18 bases. This CDR3 is 17 amino acids long. CDR1 SGHNT and CDR2 YENEEA come from the germline V gene. The CDR3 region has the DNA TGTGCCAGCAGCTTAATTGCCCCAGGGGCGCTCGGAAACACCATATATTTT. It yields the protein CASSLIAPGALGNTIYF. The full variable domain, rest sourced from reference TRBV11-3 and TRBJ1-3, is EAGVVQSPRYKIIEKKQPVAFWCNPISGHNTLYWYLQNLGQGPELLIRYENEEAVDDSQLPKDRFSAERLKGVDSTLKIQPAELGDSAVYLCASSLIAPGALGNTIYFGEGSWLTVV.

The J gene is TRBJ1-4, the V gene TRBV5-1; the D gene is possibly TRBD1 (5 bases). V was shortened by 0 bases and J by 3 bases, with 9 bases between the two germline ends. The CDR3 contains 15 residues. CDR1 is SGHRS and CDR2 is YFSETQ in the germline V gene. CDR3 protein: CASSLARDSNEKLFF. The CDR3 bases are TGCGCCAGCAGCTTGGCGAGGGACTCTAATGAAAAACTGTTTTTT.

V gene TRBV30 combines with J gene TRBJ1-2; TRBD1 aligns across 7 bases. Germline CDR1 and CDR2: GTSNPN and SVGIG (reference sequence). The CDR3 sequence is 14 residues long. The ends lost 4 bases at V and 2 bases at J; junction bases unmatched: 7. The DNA of the CDR3 is TGTGCCTGGACCCGGACAGGTCCGAACTATGGCTACACCTTC. Protein sequence: CAWTRTGPNYGYTF.

The V gene is TRBV28, the J gene TRBJ1-5; D is uncertain. The CDR3 is made up of 14 amino acids. V shed 1 base and J shed 6 bases, with 10 bases lying between them. The V gene's germline CDR1 is MDHEN and CDR2 SYDVKM. The CDR3: CASSLSAWLQPQHF. DNA of the CDR3: TGTGCCAGCAGTTTATCAGCGTGGCTTCAGCCCCAGCATTTT.

J is TRBJ1-1 and V is TRBV7-3, with D perhaps TRBD1 (5 bases). CDR3 length: 13 amino acids. The germline V and J ends were trimmed by 2 bases and 5 bases, with 9 bases remaining between them. The germline V gene encodes CDR1 SGHTA and CDR2 FQGTGA. CDR3 residues: CASSLGAGTEAFF. CDR3 nucleotides: TGTGCCAGCAGCTTAGGGGCTGGGACTGAAGCTTTCTTT.

In regard to this clone: Other DNA sequences of this sample code for an identical CDR3. This chain joins TRBV7-9 and TRBJ1-4; the match to TRBD1 covers 7 bases. CDR1 and CDR2 from the germline V gene are SEHNR and FQNEAQ (reference sequence). After removal of 6 bases from V and 0 bases from J, the junction contained 4 bases not matched to a gene. The CDR3 length is 15 residues. In nucleotides, the CDR3 is TGTGCCAGCAGTAGACAGGGATCAACTAATGAAAAACTGTTTTTT. Encoded protein: CASSRQGSTNEKLFF. Using reference TRBV7-9 and TRBJ1-4 for the parts outside the CDR3, the full variable domain is DTGVSQNPRHKITKRGQNVTFRCDPISEHNRLYWYRQTLGQGPEFLTYFQNEAQLEKSRLLSDRFSAERPKGSFSTLEIQRTEQGDSAMYLCASSRQGSTNEKLFFGSGTQLSVL.

The rearrangement links TRBV3-1 (or the pseudogene TRBV3-2) to TRBJ2-7; D gene unclear. V was clipped by 6 bases and J by 1 base, with 13 bases between them. The CDR3 length is 14 residues. CDR1 and CDR2 (germline): LGHDT, YNNKEL (reference sequence). CDR3 sequence: CASSSYTLSYEQYF. The CDR3 DNA is TGTGCCAGCAGTTCGTACACGCTTTCCTACGAGCAGTACTTC.

The J gene is TRBJ1-5, the V gene TRBV27; D call uncertain. V was clipped by 5 bases and J by 1 base, with 9 bases between them. The CDR3 totals 14 residues. Germline CDR1 and CDR2: MNHEY and SMNVEV (reference sequence). Here the CDR3 DNA reads TGTGCCAGCAGTGCGGGAGGGAGCAATCAGCCCCAGCATTTT. It encodes CASSAGGSNQPQHF.

The chain recombines TRBV28 with TRBJ2-7; 14 bases are shared with TRBD2. Germline loops: CDR1 MDHEN, CDR2 SYDVKM. The CDR3 length is 17 residues. V trimming: 6 bases; J trimming: 5 bases; junction bases outside the gene matches: 12. The CDR3 loop is CASRLGLAGGQQNEQYF. The CDR3 nucleotides read TGTGCCAGCAGATTAGGACTAGCGGGAGGCCAACAAAACGAGCAGTACTTC.

This chain uses TRBV5-4 with TRBJ2-3; possible D gene TRBD2, 5 bases. The ends were cut back, 9 bases at V and 6 bases at J, with 17 bases in the middle. The CDR3 loop spans 13 amino acids. From germline, CDR1 is SGHNT and CDR2 YYREEE (reference sequence). The CDR3 DNA is TGTGCCACCTCACTTGAGCCGGGGGATACGCAGTATTTT. Protein product: CATSLEPGDTQYF.

J is TRBJ2-5 and V is TRBV5-1, with 10 bases matching TRBD2. The trim removed 5 bases at V and 5 bases at J, leaving 9 bases unmatched. Germline assignment: CDR1 SGHRS and CDR2 YFSETQ. The CDR3 loop spans 15 amino acids. In DNA form, the CDR3 reads TGCGCCAGCAGGACGAGCGGGGGGGCTTCGGAGACCCAGTACTTC. Protein sequence: CASRTSGGASETQYF.

The DNA for the CDR3 is TGTGCCGGGGGGACAGGGTTCTACGAGCAGTACTTC. This sequence encodes CAGGTGFYEQYF. This chain joins TRBV6-5 and TRBJ2-7; 9 bases map to TRBD1. This CDR3 contains 12 residues. Trimming at V came to 11 bases and at J to 3 bases, leaving 5 bases not matched to a gene. Germline assignment: CDR1 MNHEY and CDR2 SVGAGI.

This clone was seen only a few times. The chain employs TRBV5-1 and TRBJ1-1, with D perhaps matching TRBD1 (5 bases). CDR1 is SGHRS and CDR2 is YFSETQ in the germline V gene. V was pared by 1 base and J by 1 base, with 11 bases between. The CDR3 consists of 15 residues. CDR3 DNA sequence: TGCGCCAGCAGCTTGTTAGGGGCGTCGAACACTGAAGCTTTCTTT. The encoded protein is CASSLLGASNTEAFF.

The rearrangement uses TRBV15 and TRBJ2-7; D possibly corresponds to TRBD1 (6 bases). V lost 0 bases to trimming and J lost 4 bases, with 13 bases between them. The CDR3 contains 15 residues. Germline V gene lookup returns CDR1 LNHNV and CDR2 YYDKDF (reference sequence). CDR3: CATSRDTGTMYEQYF. The CDR3 DNA reads as TGTGCCACCAGCAGAGATACAGGGACGATGTACGAGCAGTACTTC.

The CDR3 sequence: CASSLGLAAETQYF. For the CDR3, the DNA is TGTGCCAGCAGCTTAGGACTAGCGGCGGAGACCCAGTACTTC. The rearrangement uses TRBV7-2 and TRBJ2-5; 9 bases are shared with TRBD2. The CDR3 runs to 14 residues. The germline gives CDR1 SGHTA, CDR2 FQGNSA. Trimming took 1 base from V and 5 from J; bases not matched to a gene: 2.